This T cell receptor beta chain was sequenced in a study of control samples from healthy donors and cancer patients. Assay: immunoSEQ multiplex PCR; the TCRdb copy retains only in-frame clones and omits some. This table has 130,000 or so clones, roughly 88% appearing once. A few counts support this clone. This CDR3 has 15 amino acids. The germline V gene encodes CDR1 MDHEN and CDR2 SYDVKM. The germline V and J ends were trimmed by 6 bases and 5 bases, with 19 bases remaining between them. Sequenced input: blood. The chain recombines TRBV28 with TRBJ2-5; D remains unclear. The TCR sequence derives from a man between 45 and 60 years old in good health. The CDR3: CASSPRDGNLETQYF. In nucleotides, the CDR3 is TGTGCCAGCAGCCCCAGAGACGGTAACCTCGAGACCCAGTACTTC.